This T cell receptor beta chain was sequenced in a study of blood T cell repertoires in COVID-19 (dated by TCRdb to the early 2020s). Regarding the study in general: Samples from collaborators originated in the United States, Italy and Spain and spanned both the acute and convalescent phases of COVID-19. The material from the prospective study consisted of cDNA or gDNA derived from T cells, B-cell-depleted T cells, or PBMCs. The dataset comprised deeply sampled blood TCRbeta repertoires from subjects exposed to, actively infected with, or recovered from COVID-19. The repertoires were released in a freely available public database meant as a resource for research on the immune response to SARS-CoV-2. The samples were drawn from two sources: the first 160 participants of the ongoing ImmuneRACE study, and 1,200 or so subjects contributed by 6 global collaborators. Nearly every sample came with metadata listing a de-identified subject ID, COVID-19 status, age in years and sex. Where HLA class I and class II types were available, the types were taken from metadata supplied by the sample provider, not from assay-based typing.

What the authors observed across the whole study: How much clinical and demographic metadata was included differed by source and by participant, and the metadata was provided uncurated.

TCRbeta CDR3 regions were amplified from genomic DNA using the immunoSEQ Assay, a bias-controlled multiplex PCR. From the authors' description of their analysis: The number of nucleated cells in each sample was estimated from the amplification of reference gene primers within the assay. To quantify the absolute abundance of each unique TCRbeta CDR3 rearrangement, sequence reads were collapsed and filtered. For each sample, productive Simpson clonality was calculated as the square root of Simpson's diversity index across productive rearrangements. TCRdb carries this immuneACCESS record with in-frame sequences only. Its versions omit some clonotypes, under half of them owing to an unresolved V gene in the studies checked, with the rest unexplained. V and J calls and clone size follow that table, whereas D and trimming were derived from the DNA. Across this sample there are approximately 40,000 clones, with around nine tenths seen only once. The top ten clones comprise 9% of the sample.

As regards this clone: What this receptor recognizes is not known. The input lacks base qualities; no much larger clone sits a single base away.

At the junction V is shortened by 6 bases and J by 7 bases; bases outside the gene matches: 8. The germline V gene encodes CDR1 MNHEY and CDR2 SVGAGI. The CDR3 runs 15 amino acids, cysteine and phenylalanine included. Only the CDR3 DNA stays, 45 bases, in frame from base 1. The collaborating institutions used their own protocols to collect whole blood in K2EDTA tubes. For TCRbeta analysis, collaborators shipped samples in one of three forms: frozen whole blood, isolated PBMCs, or DNA extracted from either of those sample types. The origin of this receptor is a woman between 65 and 79 years old with acute or convalescent COVID-19. The V gene is TRBV6-5 and the J gene is TRBJ1-6; 8 middle bases align to TRBD1. What was sequenced was peripheral blood. This receptor has the CDR3 CASRSTGGSNSPLHF. Read as DNA, the sequence is TGTGCCAGCAGATCTACAGGGGGGTCCAATTCACCCCTCCACTTT.